This is a list of T cell receptor beta chains from one sample in a study of vaccination effects on CD4 cells after COVID-19. These receptors have no identified antigens. Profiled with immunoSEQ multiplex PCR; TCRdb holds only in-frame clones, not every one. The sample records about 15,000 clones, 75% being singletons. The sequenced sample was CD4+ T cells from PBMCs cultured with HCoV-NL63 spike peptides, obtained after COVID-19 vaccination. Source of these receptors: a human donor who received a COVID-19 vaccine. Both conserved end residues are part of each CDR3. Fields, in order: V gene, clone size, D gene, J gene, CDR3 protein, CDR3 DNA. The D gene is left open where the match is weak. Only some rows state a clone size, as once, few, many or a class for expanded clones.

v_call: TRBV19; clone_size: -; d_call: -; j_call: TRBJ1-5; cdr3_aa: CASSIVRSGAHQPQHF; cdr3_nt: TGTGCCAGTAGTATAGTGAGGTCAGGGGCCCATCAGCCCCAGCATTTT
v_call: TRBV5-6; clone_size: -; d_call: TRBD1; j_call: TRBJ1-4; cdr3_aa: CASSRGQGGTNEKLFF; cdr3_nt: TGTGCCAGCAGCCGCGGACAGGGGGGAACTAATGAAAAACTGTTTTTT
v_call: TRBV19; clone_size: -; d_call: -; j_call: TRBJ1-1; cdr3_aa: CASSIKENTEAFF; cdr3_nt: TGTGCCAGTAGTATCAAGGAGAACACTGAAGCTTTCTTT
v_call: TRBV7-2; clone_size: -; d_call: -; j_call: TRBJ2-2; cdr3_aa: CASSEGGLRGVSFF; cdr3_nt: TGTGCCAGCAGCGAAGGGGGACTCAGGGGGGTGTCGTTTTTT
v_call: TRBV6-5; clone_size: -; d_call: -; j_call: TRBJ2-6; cdr3_aa: CASSYGANVLTF; cdr3_nt: TGTGCCAGCAGTTACGGGGCCAACGTCCTGACTTTC
v_call: TRBV7-6; clone_size: -; d_call: TRBD1; j_call: TRBJ2-5; cdr3_aa: CASSLGTGGETQYF; cdr3_nt: TGTGCCAGCAGCTTAGGGACAGGGGGAGAGACCCAGTACTTC
v_call: TRBV7-2; clone_size: -; d_call: TRBD2; j_call: TRBJ2-1; cdr3_aa: CASSSAHSGRTYNEQFF; cdr3_nt: TGTGCCAGCAGCTCCGCCCATAGCGGGAGGACATACAATGAGCAGTTCTTC
v_call: TRBV7-6; clone_size: -; d_call: TRBD2; j_call: TRBJ2-5; cdr3_aa: CASSWRMTSGVGETQYF; cdr3_nt: TGTGCCAGCAGCTGGAGGATGACTAGCGGGGTGGGAGAGACCCAGTACTTC
v_call: TRBV9; clone_size: -; d_call: TRBD1; j_call: TRBJ1-1; cdr3_aa: CASSVDRGLREAFF; cdr3_nt: TGTGCCAGCAGCGTAGACAGGGGTCTTCGTGAAGCTTTCTTT
v_call: TRBV6-5; clone_size: once; d_call: -; j_call: TRBJ1-1; cdr3_aa: CASSYGAGNTEAFF; cdr3_nt: TGTGCCAGCAGTTATGGGGCTGGGAACACTGAAGCTTTCTTT
v_call: TRBV2; clone_size: -; d_call: -; j_call: TRBJ2-2; cdr3_aa: CASSGDPLMAGELFF; cdr3_nt: TGTGCCAGCAGCGGGGACCCCCTAATGGCCGGGGAGCTGTTTTTT
v_call: TRBV29-1; clone_size: -; d_call: -; j_call: TRBJ1-1; cdr3_aa: CSVKQGNTEAFF; cdr3_nt: TGCAGCGTCAAACAGGGTAACACTGAAGCTTTCTTT
v_call: TRBV3-1/TRBV3-2; clone_size: few; d_call: -; j_call: TRBJ2-3; cdr3_aa: CASSHPYTDTQYF; cdr3_nt: TGTGCCAGCAGCCATCCTTACACAGATACGCAGTATTTT
v_call: TRBV6-5; clone_size: once; d_call: TRBD2; j_call: TRBJ2-1; cdr3_aa: CASSPGTSSRNEQFF; cdr3_nt: TGTGCCAGCAGCCCCGGGACTAGTTCTAGGAATGAGCAGTTCTTC
v_call: TRBV14; clone_size: -; d_call: TRBD2; j_call: TRBJ2-7; cdr3_aa: CASSQRGRAEYEQYF; cdr3_nt: TGTGCCAGCAGCCAGCGCGGGAGGGCGGAGTACGAGCAGTACTTC
v_call: TRBV6-6; clone_size: -; d_call: -; j_call: TRBJ1-2; cdr3_aa: CASSLGESGYTF; cdr3_nt: TGTGCCAGCAGTTTGGGGGAAAGTGGCTACACCTTC
v_call: TRBV2; clone_size: -; d_call: -; j_call: TRBJ2-7; cdr3_aa: CASSDTQGDDEQYF; cdr3_nt: TGTGCCAGCAGTGACACACAGGGAGACGACGAGCAGTACTTC
v_call: TRBV29-1; clone_size: -; d_call: -; j_call: TRBJ2-1; cdr3_aa: CSVPKARGLGNEQFF; cdr3_nt: TGCAGCGTACCCAAGGCTAGAGGCCTGGGGAATGAGCAGTTCTTC
v_call: TRBV7-9; clone_size: medium-sized; d_call: -; j_call: TRBJ1-2; cdr3_aa: CASSRTSAGKGYTF; cdr3_nt: TGTGCCAGCAGCCGGACATCGGCGGGGAAAGGCTACACCTTC
v_call: TRBV3-1/TRBV3-2; clone_size: -; d_call: -; j_call: TRBJ1-2; cdr3_aa: CASSQSDGGGYTF; cdr3_nt: TGTGCCAGCAGCCAATCGGATGGTGGTGGCTACACCTTC
v_call: TRBV4-3; clone_size: -; d_call: -; j_call: TRBJ2-1; cdr3_aa: CASSQGYGTVNEQFF; cdr3_nt: TGCGCCAGCAGCCAAGGTTACGGTACTGTAAATGAGCAGTTCTTC
v_call: TRBV6-5; clone_size: -; d_call: -; j_call: TRBJ2-7; cdr3_aa: CASRTSRAYEQYF; cdr3_nt: TGTGCCAGCAGGACTTCTCGAGCTTACGAGCAGTACTTC
v_call: TRBV4-2; clone_size: -; d_call: -; j_call: TRBJ2-2; cdr3_aa: CASSPEPSGASRELFF; cdr3_nt: TGTGCCAGCAGCCCAGAACCTTCAGGGGCCTCCCGGGAGCTGTTTTTT
v_call: TRBV9; clone_size: -; d_call: -; j_call: TRBJ1-1; cdr3_aa: CASSVVLERTEAFF; cdr3_nt: TGTGCCAGCAGCGTAGTTTTGGAAAGGACTGAAGCTTTCTTT
v_call: TRBV4-1; clone_size: few; d_call: -; j_call: TRBJ2-3; cdr3_aa: CASSFPRETGATDTQYF; cdr3_nt: TGCGCCAGCAGCTTCCCCAGGGAGACGGGCGCCACAGATACGCAGTATTTT
v_call: TRBV4-1; clone_size: once; d_call: TRBD2; j_call: TRBJ2-3; cdr3_aa: CASSGGAGGYTDTQYF; cdr3_nt: TGCGCCAGCAGTGGGGGAGCGGGGGGATACACAGATACGCAGTATTTT
v_call: TRBV30; clone_size: few; d_call: TRBD1; j_call: TRBJ1-4; cdr3_aa: CAWRPRDRGREKLFF; cdr3_nt: TGTGCCTGGAGGCCCCGGGACAGGGGGCGTGAAAAACTGTTTTTT
v_call: TRBV2; clone_size: -; d_call: TRBD2; j_call: TRBJ2-5; cdr3_aa: CASTAAGGRGETQYF; cdr3_nt: TGTGCCAGCACTGCGGCGGGGGGCCGGGGGGAGACCCAGTACTTC
v_call: TRBV4-2; clone_size: -; d_call: TRBD1; j_call: TRBJ1-2; cdr3_aa: CASSLNQGASRYGYTF; cdr3_nt: TGTGCCAGCAGCCTTAACCAGGGGGCCAGTCGCTATGGCTACACCTTC
v_call: TRBV10-3; clone_size: -; d_call: -; j_call: TRBJ1-2; cdr3_aa: CAISESGDYGYTF; cdr3_nt: TGTGCCATCAGTGAGTCCGGGGACTATGGCTACACCTTC